A single TCR beta chain is shown here with its context. No antigen is known for it. cDNA carried unique molecular identifiers, and a universal primer site was added by template switching. TCRdb passed the 5' RACE reads through MiXCR, listing each CDR3 protein once. Of 1.5 million or so distinct CDR3 sequences listed, less than 40% were seen once; the top ten hold about 0.25%. The data were taken from a study of identical twins. Germline V CDR1 and CDR2: SQVTM, ANQGSEA. Trimming took 2 bases from V and 4 from J, leaving 11 bases between them. This CDR3 spans 13 amino acids. General observations from the study: The study found that models underestimated out-of-frame TCR alpha sharing in monozygotic twins. Invariant T cells like MAIT and iNKT could partly confound the zero-insertion analyses. The more abundant beta clonotypes in cord blood had fewer insertions, and memory repertoires did not show this.

The V gene is TRBV29-1, the J gene TRBJ1-2; no clear D. Sequenced material: cord blood. The sequence came from a newborn girl in good health. CDR3 in DNA: TGCAGCGTTGAAAAGATGGTCCCCTATGGCTACACCTTC. Amino acid sequence: CSVEKMVPYGYTF.